This TCR beta chain was documented in a study of OX40 agonist ivuxolimab in advanced cancers. Study details: Prior anti-PD-1, anti-PD-L1 or anti-CTLA-4 therapy did not bar entry, and approximately 43% had some. Partial responses occurred in Three dose-escalation patients, one with hepatocellular carcinoma and two with cutaneous melanoma.

Sequenced by immunoSEQ multiplex PCR; TCRdb stores in-frame clones only, minus some. The data show around 63,000 clones, with more than 70% seen just once and roughly 1% held by the top ten. The V gene's germline CDR1 is MNHNS and CDR2 SASEGT. V shed 6 bases and J shed 2 bases, with 11 bases lying between them. CDR3 length: 14 amino acids. The material was CD4+ or CD8+ T cells sorted from blood, obtained in a trial of the OX40 agonist ivuxolimab. The TCR was taken from an adult with an advanced solid tumor such as melanoma, head and neck, liver or kidney cancer. The V gene is TRBV6-1, the J gene TRBJ1-5; possible D gene TRBD1, 6 bases. The DNA for the CDR3 is TGTGCCAGCAGGGAGGGGGGCCGCAATCAGCCCCAGCATTTT. This codes for CASREGGRNQPQHF.